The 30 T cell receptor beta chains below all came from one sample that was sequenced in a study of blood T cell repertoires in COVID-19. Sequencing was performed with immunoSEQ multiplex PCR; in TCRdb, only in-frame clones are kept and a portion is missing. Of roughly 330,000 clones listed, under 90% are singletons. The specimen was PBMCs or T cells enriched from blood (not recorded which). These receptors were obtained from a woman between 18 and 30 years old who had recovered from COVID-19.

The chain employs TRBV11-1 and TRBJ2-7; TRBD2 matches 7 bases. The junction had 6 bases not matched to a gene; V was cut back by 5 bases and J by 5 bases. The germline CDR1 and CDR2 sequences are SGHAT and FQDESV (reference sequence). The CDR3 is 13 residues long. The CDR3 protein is CASSPGGGDEQYF. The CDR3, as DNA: TGTGCCAGCAGCCCGGGGGGAGGGGACGAGCAGTACTTC.

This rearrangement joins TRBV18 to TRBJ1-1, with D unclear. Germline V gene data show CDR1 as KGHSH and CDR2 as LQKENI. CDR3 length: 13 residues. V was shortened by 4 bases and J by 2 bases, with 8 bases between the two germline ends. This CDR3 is CASSRLVNTEAFF. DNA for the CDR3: TGTGCCAGCTCACGGCTCGTTAACACTGAAGCTTTCTTT.

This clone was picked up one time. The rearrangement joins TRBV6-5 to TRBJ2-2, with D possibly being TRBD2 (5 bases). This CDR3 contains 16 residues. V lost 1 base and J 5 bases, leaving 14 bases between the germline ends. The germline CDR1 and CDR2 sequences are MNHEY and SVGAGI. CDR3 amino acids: CASSYYASPGTGELFF. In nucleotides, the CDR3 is TGTGCCAGCAGTTACTACGCCTCCCCGGGGACCGGGGAGCTGTTTTTT.

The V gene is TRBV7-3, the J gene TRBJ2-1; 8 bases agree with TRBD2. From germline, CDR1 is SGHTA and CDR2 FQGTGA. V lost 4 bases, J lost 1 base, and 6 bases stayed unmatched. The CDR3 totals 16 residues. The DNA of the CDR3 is TGTGCCAGCAGCTCCCCCATAGCGGGGTCCTACAATGAGCAGTTCTTC. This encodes CASSSPIAGSYNEQFF.

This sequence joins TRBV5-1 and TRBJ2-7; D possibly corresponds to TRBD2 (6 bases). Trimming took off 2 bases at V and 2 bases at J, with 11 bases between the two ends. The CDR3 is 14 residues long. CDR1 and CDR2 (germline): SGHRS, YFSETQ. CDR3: CASSFDGSPYEQYF. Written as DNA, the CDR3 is TGCGCCAGCAGCTTCGACGGGAGCCCCTACGAGCAGTACTTC.

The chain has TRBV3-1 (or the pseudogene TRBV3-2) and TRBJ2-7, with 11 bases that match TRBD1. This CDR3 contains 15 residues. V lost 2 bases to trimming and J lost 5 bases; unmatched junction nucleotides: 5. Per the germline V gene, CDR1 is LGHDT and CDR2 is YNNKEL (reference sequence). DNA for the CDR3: TGTGCCAGCAGCCAAATCCGGACAGGGGGCCACGAGCAGTACTTC. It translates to CASSQIRTGGHEQYF.

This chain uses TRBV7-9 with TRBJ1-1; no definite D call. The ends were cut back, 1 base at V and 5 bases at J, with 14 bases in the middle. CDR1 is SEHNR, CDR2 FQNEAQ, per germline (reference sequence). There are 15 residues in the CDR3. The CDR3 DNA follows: TGTGCCAGCAGCTTAGGATTCGAAGGAGAGACTGAAGCTTTCTTT. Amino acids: CASSLGFEGETEAFF.

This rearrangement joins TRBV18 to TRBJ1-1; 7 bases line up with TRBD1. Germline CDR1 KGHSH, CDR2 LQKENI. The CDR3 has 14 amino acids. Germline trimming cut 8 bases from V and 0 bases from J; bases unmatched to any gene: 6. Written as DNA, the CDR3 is TGTGCCAGCCGAGGACAGGCCCTGAACACTGAAGCTTTCTTT. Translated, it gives CASRGQALNTEAFF. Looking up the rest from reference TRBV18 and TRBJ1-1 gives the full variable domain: NAGVMQNPRHLVRRRGQEARLRCSPMKGHSHVYWYRQLPEEGLKFMVYLQKENIIDESGMPKERFSAEFPKEGPSILRIQQVVRGDSAAYFCASRGQALNTEAFFGQGTRLTVV.

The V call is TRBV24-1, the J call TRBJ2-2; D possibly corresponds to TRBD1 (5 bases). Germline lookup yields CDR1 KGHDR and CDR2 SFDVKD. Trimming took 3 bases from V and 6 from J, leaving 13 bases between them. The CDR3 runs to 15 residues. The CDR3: CATSDPRTIAGELFF. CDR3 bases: TGTGCCACCAGTGATCCGCGGACAATCGCCGGGGAGCTGTTTTTT.

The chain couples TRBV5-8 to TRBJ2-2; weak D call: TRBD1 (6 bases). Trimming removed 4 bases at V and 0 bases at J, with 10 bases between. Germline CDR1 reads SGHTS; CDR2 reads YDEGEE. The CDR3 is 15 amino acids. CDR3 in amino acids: CASSPGTTNTGELFF. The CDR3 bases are TGTGCCAGCAGCCCCGGGACAACGAACACCGGGGAGCTGTTTTTT.

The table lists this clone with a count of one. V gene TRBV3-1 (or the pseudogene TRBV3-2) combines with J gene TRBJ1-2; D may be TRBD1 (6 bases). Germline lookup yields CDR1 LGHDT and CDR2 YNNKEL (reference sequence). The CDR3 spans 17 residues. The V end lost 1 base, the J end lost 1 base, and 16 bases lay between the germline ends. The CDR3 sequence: CASSQGPQGSYNYGYTF. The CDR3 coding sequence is TGTGCCAGCAGCCAAGGACCGCAGGGGAGTTATAACTATGGCTACACCTTC.

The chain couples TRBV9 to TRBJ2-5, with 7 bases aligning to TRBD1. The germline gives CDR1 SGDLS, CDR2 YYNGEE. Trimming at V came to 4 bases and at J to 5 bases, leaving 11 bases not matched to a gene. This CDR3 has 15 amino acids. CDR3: CASSPQSGGRETQYF. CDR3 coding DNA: TGTGCCAGCAGCCCCCAATCAGGGGGTCGGGAGACCCAGTACTTC.

The DNA for the CDR3 is TGCGCCAGCAGCTTGGGCGGGGGGGCCAGGGAAAACATTCAGTACTTC. This sequence encodes CASSLGGGARENIQYF. The rearrangement joins TRBV5-1 to TRBJ2-4, with TRBD2 matching 9 bases. The germline gives CDR1 SGHRS, CDR2 YFSETQ. The CDR3 runs to 16 residues. J lost 5 bases, V lost 0 bases, and 6 bases had no gene match.

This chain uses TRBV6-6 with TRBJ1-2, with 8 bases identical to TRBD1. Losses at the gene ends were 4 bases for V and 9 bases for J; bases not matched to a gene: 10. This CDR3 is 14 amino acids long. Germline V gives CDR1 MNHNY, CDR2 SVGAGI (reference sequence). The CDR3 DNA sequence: TGTGCCAGCAGTTGGACAGGGAAAGAATATAGCTACACCTTC. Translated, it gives CASSWTGKEYSYTF.

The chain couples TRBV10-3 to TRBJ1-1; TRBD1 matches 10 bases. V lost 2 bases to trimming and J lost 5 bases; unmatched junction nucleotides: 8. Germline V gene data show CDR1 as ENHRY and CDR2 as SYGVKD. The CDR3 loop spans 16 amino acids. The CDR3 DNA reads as TGTGCCATCAGTGAGCCCCTGACAGGGGGCGCGACTGAAGCTTTCTTT. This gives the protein CAISEPLTGGATEAFF.

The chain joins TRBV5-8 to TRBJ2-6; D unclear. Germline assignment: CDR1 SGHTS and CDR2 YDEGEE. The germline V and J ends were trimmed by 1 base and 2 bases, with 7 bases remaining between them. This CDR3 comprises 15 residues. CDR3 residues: CASSLWLAGANVLTF. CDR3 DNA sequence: TGTGCCAGCAGCTTGTGGCTGGCTGGGGCCAACGTCCTGACTTTC.

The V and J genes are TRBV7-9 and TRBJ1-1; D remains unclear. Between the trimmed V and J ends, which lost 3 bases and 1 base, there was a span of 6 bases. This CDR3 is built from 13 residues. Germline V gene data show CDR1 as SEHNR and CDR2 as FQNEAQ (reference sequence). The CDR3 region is CASSFLENTEAFF. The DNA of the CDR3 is TGTGCCAGCAGCTTTTTAGAGAACACTGAAGCTTTCTTT.

CDR3 residues: CASSQVTGRDTGELFF. CDR3 DNA: TGTGCCAGCAGCCAAGTAACGGGAAGGGACACCGGGGAGCTGTTTTTT. V usage is TRBV14 and J usage is TRBJ2-2; a possible D gene is TRBD2 (5 bases). The V gene's germline CDR1 is SGHDN and CDR2 FVKESK. The CDR3 totals 16 residues. Trimming left V 1 base short and J 3 bases short, with 12 bases between.

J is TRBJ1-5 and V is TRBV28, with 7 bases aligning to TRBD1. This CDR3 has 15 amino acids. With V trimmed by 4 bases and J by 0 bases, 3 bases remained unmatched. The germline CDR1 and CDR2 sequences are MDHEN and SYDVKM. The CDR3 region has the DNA TGTGCCAGCAGTTGGGGACAGATTAGCAATCAGCCCCAGCATTTT. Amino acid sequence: CASSWGQISNQPQHF.

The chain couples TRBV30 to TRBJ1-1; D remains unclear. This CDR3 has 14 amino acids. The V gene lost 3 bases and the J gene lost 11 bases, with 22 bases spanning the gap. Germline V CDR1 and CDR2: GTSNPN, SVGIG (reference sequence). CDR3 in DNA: TGTGCCTGGAGGAAGGCAGGCCTTAACACTGGGGCTTTCTTT. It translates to CAWRKAGLNTGAFF.

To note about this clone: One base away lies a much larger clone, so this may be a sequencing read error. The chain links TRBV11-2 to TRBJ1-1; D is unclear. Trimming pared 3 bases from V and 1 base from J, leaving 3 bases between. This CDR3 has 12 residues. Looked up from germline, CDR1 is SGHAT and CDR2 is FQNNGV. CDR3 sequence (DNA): TGTGCCAGCAGCTTCGGGAACACTGAAGCTTTCTTT. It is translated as CASSFGNTEAFF.

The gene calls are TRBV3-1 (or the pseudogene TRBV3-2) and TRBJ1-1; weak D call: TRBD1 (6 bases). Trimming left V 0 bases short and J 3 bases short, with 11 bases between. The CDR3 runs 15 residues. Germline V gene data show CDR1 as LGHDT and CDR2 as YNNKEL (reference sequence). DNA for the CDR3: TGTGCCAGCAGCCAAGATCAGGGGTCGGACACTGAAGCTTTCTTT. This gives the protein CASSQDQGSDTEAFF.

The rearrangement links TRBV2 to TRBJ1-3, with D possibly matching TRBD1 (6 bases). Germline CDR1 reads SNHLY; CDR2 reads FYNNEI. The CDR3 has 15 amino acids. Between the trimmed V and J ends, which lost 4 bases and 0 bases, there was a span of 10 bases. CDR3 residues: CASSGIGGSGNTIYF. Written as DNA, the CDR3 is TGTGCCAGCAGTGGCATAGGGGGCTCTGGAAACACCATATATTTT.

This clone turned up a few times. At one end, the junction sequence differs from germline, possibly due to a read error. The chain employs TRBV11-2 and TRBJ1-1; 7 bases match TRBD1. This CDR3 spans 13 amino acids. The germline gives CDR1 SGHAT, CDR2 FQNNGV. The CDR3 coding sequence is TGTGCCAGCAGCTTAGTCGAGGGGGCTGAGGCTTTCTTT. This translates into CASSLVEGAEAFF.

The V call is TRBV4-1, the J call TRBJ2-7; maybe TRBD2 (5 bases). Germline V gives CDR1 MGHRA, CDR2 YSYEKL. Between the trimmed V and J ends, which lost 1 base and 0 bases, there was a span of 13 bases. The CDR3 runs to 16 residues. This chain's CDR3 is CASSQVRGGSSYEQYF. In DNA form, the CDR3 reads TGCGCCAGCAGCCAAGTGCGTGGAGGAAGCTCCTACGAGCAGTACTTC.

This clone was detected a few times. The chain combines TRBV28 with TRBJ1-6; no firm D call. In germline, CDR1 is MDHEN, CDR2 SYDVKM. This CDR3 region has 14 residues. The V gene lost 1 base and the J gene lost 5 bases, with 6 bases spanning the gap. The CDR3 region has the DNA TGTGCCAGCAGTTTATATCCAGATAATTCACCCCTCCACTTT. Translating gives CASSLYPDNSPLHF.

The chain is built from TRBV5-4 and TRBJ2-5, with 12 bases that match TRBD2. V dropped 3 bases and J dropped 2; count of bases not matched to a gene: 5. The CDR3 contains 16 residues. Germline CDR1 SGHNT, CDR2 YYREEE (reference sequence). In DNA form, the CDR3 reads TGTGCCAGCAGCTCGGGAGGGACTAGCGGGCAAGAGACCCAGTACTTC. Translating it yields CASSSGGTSGQETQYF.

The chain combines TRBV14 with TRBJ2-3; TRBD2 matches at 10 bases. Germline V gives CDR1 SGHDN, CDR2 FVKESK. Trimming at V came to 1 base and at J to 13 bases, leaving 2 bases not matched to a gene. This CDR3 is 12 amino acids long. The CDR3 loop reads CASSQVAGGKYF. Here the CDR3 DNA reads TGTGCCAGCAGCCAAGTAGCGGGGGGCAAGTATTTT.

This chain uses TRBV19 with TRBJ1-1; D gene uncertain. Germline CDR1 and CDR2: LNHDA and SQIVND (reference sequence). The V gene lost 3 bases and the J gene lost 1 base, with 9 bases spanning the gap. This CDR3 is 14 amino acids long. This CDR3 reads CASSINGPNTEAFF. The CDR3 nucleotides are TGTGCCAGTAGTATCAATGGCCCGAACACTGAAGCTTTCTTT.

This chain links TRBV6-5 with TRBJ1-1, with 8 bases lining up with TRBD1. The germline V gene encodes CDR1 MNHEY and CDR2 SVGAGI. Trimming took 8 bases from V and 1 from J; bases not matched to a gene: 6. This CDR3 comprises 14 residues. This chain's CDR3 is CASVLTGANTEAFF. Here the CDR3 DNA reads TGTGCCAGCGTACTGACAGGGGCGAACACTGAAGCTTTCTTT.